This T cell receptor (beta chain) emerged from a study of T cell responses to AZD1222 COVID-19 vaccine. Overall study results and limits: Only five or six AZD1222 recipients were seropositive at baseline.

In regard to this clone: Its cognate antigen is unknown.

The CDR3 has 14 amino acids. The germline V gene encodes CDR1 MNHEY and CDR2 SVGAGI. V dropped 5 bases and J dropped 6 bases, with 11 bases sitting between them. Pooling covered second doses at about 4 or about 12 weeks. Repertoires were generated with immunoSEQ multiplex PCR, while TCRdb's copy carries only in-frame clones and drops some. The table includes about 120,000 clones, about 93% detected once. This receptor was identified in an adult who received the AZD1222 COVID-19 vaccine. The starting material was peripheral blood, obtained 28 days after the second AZD1222 dose. The chain has TRBV6-5 and TRBJ1-6, with D perhaps TRBD1 (5 bases). The CDR3 protein is CASSRGALNSPLHF. The CDR3 DNA reads TGTGCCAGCAGTCGAGGGGCCCTTAATTCACCCCTCCACTTT.